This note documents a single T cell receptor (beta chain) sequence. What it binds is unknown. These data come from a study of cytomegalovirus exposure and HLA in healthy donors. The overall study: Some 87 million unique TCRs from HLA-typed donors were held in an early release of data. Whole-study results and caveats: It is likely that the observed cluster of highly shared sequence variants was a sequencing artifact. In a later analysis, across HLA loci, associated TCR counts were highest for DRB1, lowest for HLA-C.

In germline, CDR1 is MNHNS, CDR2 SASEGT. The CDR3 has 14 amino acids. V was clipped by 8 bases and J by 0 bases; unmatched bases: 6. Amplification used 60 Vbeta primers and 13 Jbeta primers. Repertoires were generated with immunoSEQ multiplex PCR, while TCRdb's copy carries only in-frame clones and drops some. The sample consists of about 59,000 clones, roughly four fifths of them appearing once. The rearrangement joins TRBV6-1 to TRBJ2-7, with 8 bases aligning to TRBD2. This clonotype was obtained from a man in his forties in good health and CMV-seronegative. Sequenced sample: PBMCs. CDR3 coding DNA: TGTGCCAGCGGTATAGCGGGGAGCTCCTACGAGCAGTACGTC. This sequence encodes CASGIAGSSYEQYV.